This T cell receptor beta chain comes out of a study of CD8 T cells in Susac syndrome. V lost 1 base to trimming and J lost 0 bases, with 10 bases between them. Germline loops: CDR1 MGHRA, CDR2 YSYEKL. The CDR3 totals 15 residues. RNA totalling roughly 0.45 to 1 ug underwent reverse transcription with random hexamers. Amplification of TCR beta CDR3 was carried out by immunoSEQ multiplex PCR, which covered 54 Vbeta and 13 Jbeta segments. From the immunoSEQ multiplex PCR reads, TCRdb called clonotypes with MiXCR, one entry per CDR3 protein. The repertoire consists of 150,000 to 200,000 distinct CDR3 sequences, with 90% to 95% occurring once and the leading ten covering 0.15% to 0.2%.

The rearrangement links TRBV4-1 to TRBJ2-7; maybe TRBD2 (5 bases). The sample consisted of CD8+ T cells from PBMCs. The clonotype originates from a human donor with multiple sclerosis. The CDR3 coding sequence is TGCGCCAGCAGCCAAGGGACTTCGAGCTCCTACGAGCAGTACTTC. This gives the protein CASSQGTSSSYEQYF.